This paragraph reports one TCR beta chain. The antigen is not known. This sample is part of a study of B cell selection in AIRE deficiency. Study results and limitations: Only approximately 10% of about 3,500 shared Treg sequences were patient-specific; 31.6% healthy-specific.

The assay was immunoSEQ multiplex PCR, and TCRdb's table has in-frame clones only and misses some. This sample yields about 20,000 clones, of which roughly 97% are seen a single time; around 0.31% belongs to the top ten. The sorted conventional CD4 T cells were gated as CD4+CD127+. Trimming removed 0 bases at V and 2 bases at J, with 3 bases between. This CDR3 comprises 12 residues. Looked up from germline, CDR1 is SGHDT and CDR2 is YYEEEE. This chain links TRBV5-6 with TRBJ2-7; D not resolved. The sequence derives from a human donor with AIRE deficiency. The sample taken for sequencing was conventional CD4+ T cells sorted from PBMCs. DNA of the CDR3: TGTGCCAGCAGCTTGGGGGCCTACGAGCAGTACTTC. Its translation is CASSLGAYEQYF. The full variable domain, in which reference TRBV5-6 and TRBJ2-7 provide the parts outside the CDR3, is DAGVTQSPTHLIKTRGQQVTLRCSPKSGHDTVSWYQQALGQGPQFIFQYYEEEERQRGNFPDRFSGHQFPNYSSELNVNALLLGDSALYLCASSLGAYEQYFGPGTRLTVT.